A single sample is the source of the 28 T cell receptor beta chains below, sequenced in a study of shared clonotypes between healthy human individuals. Only in-frame clones appear in the TCRdb table, and some are missing; sequencing was by immunoSEQ multiplex PCR. The table records more than 2,000,000 clones, over 85% of them present only once. The sample was naive CD4+ T cells sorted from blood. Subset in this sample: CD45RA+ positively selected. The receptors shown here come from a man in his late teens or twenties in good health.

The V gene is TRBV6-1, the J gene TRBJ2-7; 7 bases align to TRBD1. The V gene end was trimmed by 10 bases and the J gene end by 4 bases; junction bases not matched to a gene: 10. This CDR3 region has 13 residues. CDR1 and CDR2 from the germline V gene are MNHNS and SASEGT. The CDR3 here is CATNWGQTYEQYF. As DNA, the CDR3 is TGTGCCACCAACTGGGGACAGACTTACGAGCAGTACTTC.

CDR3 in amino acids: CASSLGFFSYEQYF. Written as DNA, the CDR3 is TGTGCCAGCAGCTTAGGCTTTTTCTCCTACGAGCAGTACTTC. The chain is built from TRBV7-2 and TRBJ2-7; no clear D gene. Trimming took 1 base from V and 0 from J, leaving 7 bases between them. The CDR3 has 14 amino acids. Germline V gene lookup returns CDR1 SGHTA and CDR2 FQGNSA.

The chain links TRBV11-2 to TRBJ1-3; the D gene is possibly TRBD1 (6 bases). The germline V gene encodes CDR1 SGHAT and CDR2 FQNNGV. The CDR3 runs 16 residues. The V and J ends lost 1 base and 4 bases respectively, with 14 bases between them. CDR3 bases: TGTGCCAGCAGCTTAGGGGACACTTGGAGGGGAAACACCATATATTTT. Translated, it gives CASSLGDTWRGNTIYF.

As DNA, the CDR3 is TGTGCCAGCAGTGTTTTCATTTGGTCACCAGCCGCAAATTCACCCCTCCACTTT. This encodes CASSVFIWSPAANSPLHF. The rearrangement uses TRBV6-1 and TRBJ1-6; D unresolved. The CDR3 length is 18 residues. CDR1 and CDR2 from the germline V gene are MNHNS and SASEGT. V was clipped by 4 bases and J by 7 bases, with 23 bases between them.

Only one count was recorded for this clone. The chain employs TRBV29-1 and TRBJ2-1; D perhaps matches TRBD1 (7 bases). Trimming stripped 2 bases from V and 9 bases from J, with 14 bases between. The CDR3 length is 13 residues. Germline V gives CDR1 SQVTM, CDR2 ANQGSEA. CDR3 coding DNA: TGCAGCGTTGAAAAAGGGGGGACAGTTGAGCAGTTCTTC. Amino acid sequence: CSVEKGGTVEQFF.

The chain couples TRBV6-5 to TRBJ1-1, with 9 bases identical to TRBD1. The junction had 6 bases not matched to a gene; V was cut back by 2 bases and J by 5 bases. This CDR3 spans 15 amino acids. CDR1 is MNHEY, CDR2 SVGAGI, per germline. The CDR3 here is CASSYQGQGLTEAFF. The CDR3 DNA reads as TGTGCCAGCAGTTACCAGGGACAGGGTTTGACTGAAGCTTTCTTT.

The CDR3 here is CASSLARTGHNEQFF. CDR3 sequence (DNA): TGTGCCAGCAGCTTAGCCCGGACAGGCCACAATGAGCAGTTCTTC. This rearrangement joins TRBV13 to TRBJ2-1; 7 bases align to TRBD1. Germline V CDR1 and CDR2: PRHDT, FYEKMQ (reference sequence). Trimming at V came to 1 base and at J to 5 bases, leaving 5 bases not matched to a gene. This CDR3 is 15 amino acids long. The variable domain in full, completed from reference TRBV13 and TRBJ2-1, reads AAGVIQSPRHLIKEKRETATLKCYPIPRHDTVYWYQQGPGQDPQFLISFYEKMQSDKGSIPDRFSAQQFSDYHSELNMSSLELGDSALYFCASSLARTGHNEQFFGPGTRLTVL.

This chain connects TRBV25-1 to TRBJ2-7, with no clear D. V was shortened by 1 base and J by 0 bases, with 13 bases between the two germline ends. From germline, CDR1 is MGHDK and CDR2 SYGVNS. The CDR3 loop spans 16 amino acids. CDR3 protein: CASSESVGRSSYEQYF. DNA for the CDR3: TGTGCCAGCAGTGAATCAGTGGGAAGGAGCTCCTACGAGCAGTACTTC.

V usage is TRBV28 and J usage is TRBJ2-1; D is uncertain. V dropped 6 bases and J dropped 4 bases, with 10 bases sitting between them. Germline CDR1 MDHEN, CDR2 SYDVKM. CDR3 length: 13 residues. CDR3 region: CASRLGPYNEQFF. The CDR3 region has the DNA TGTGCCAGCAGATTGGGTCCTTACAATGAGCAGTTCTTC.

The chain links TRBV7-9 to TRBJ1-1; possibly TRBD1 for D (5 bases). Per the germline V gene, CDR1 is SEHNR and CDR2 is FQNEAQ (reference sequence). With 3 bases removed from V and 5 bases from J, the gap between germline ends came to 10 bases. This CDR3 has 13 amino acids. The CDR3, as DNA: TGTGCCAGCAGCTTCATCCAGGGTACTGAAGCTTTCTTT. This gives the protein CASSFIQGTEAFF. The whole variable domain, filled in from reference TRBV7-9 and TRBJ1-1, reads DTGVSQNPRHKITKRGQNVTFRCDPISEHNRLYWYRQTLGQGPEFLTYFQNEAQLEKSRLLSDRFSAERPKGSFSTLEIQRTEQGDSAMYLCASSFIQGTEAFFGQGTRLTVV.

A word on this clone: The same CDR3 also results from other DNA sequences found in this sample. This chain links TRBV5-1 with TRBJ2-7; 11 nucleotides align to TRBD1. V was pared by 5 bases and J by 6 bases, with 7 bases of the junction left unmatched. CDR1 is SGHRS, CDR2 YFSETQ, per germline. The CDR3 length is 14 residues. CDR3: CASSPGQGAGEQYF. In DNA form, the CDR3 reads TGCGCCAGCAGTCCTGGACAGGGGGCGGGCGAGCAGTACTTC. The full variable domain, completed using reference TRBV5-1 and TRBJ2-7, is KAGVTQTPRYLIKTRGQQVTLSCSPISGHRSVSWYQQTPGQGLQFLFEYFSETQRNKGNFPGRFSGRQFSNSRSEMNVSTLELGDSALYLCASSPGQGAGEQYFGPGTRLTVT.

The rearrangement joins TRBV10-3 to TRBJ2-3, with 14 bases matching TRBD2. Germline V gene lookup returns CDR1 ENHRY and CDR2 SYGVKD. Germline trimming cut 6 bases from V and 5 bases from J; bases unmatched to any gene: 4. The CDR3 runs to 15 residues. Here the CDR3 DNA reads TGTGCCATCAGCTCGGGACTAGCGGGGGAAGATACGCAGTATTTT. Amino acids: CAISSGLAGEDTQYF.

This clone was detected only a few times. Other DNA sequences within the sample encode an identical CDR3. The chain is built from TRBV7-9 and TRBJ1-3; the D is unclear. The CDR3 is 12 residues long. Germline V gives CDR1 SEHNR, CDR2 FQNEAQ (reference sequence). Deletions cut 2 bases from V and 4 bases from J, with 3 bases between. DNA of the CDR3: TGTGCCAGCAGCTTACTGGGAAACACCATATATTTT. It codes for CASSLLGNTIYF.

The gene calls are TRBV11-2 and TRBJ2-7; the D is unclear. CDR3 length: 11 amino acids. Germline CDR1 is SGHAT and CDR2 is FQNNGV. V was shortened by 5 bases and J by 7 bases, with 9 bases between the two germline ends. CDR3 coding DNA: TGTGCCAGCAGCGCCGGCGGTGAGCAGTACTTC. Translated: CASSAGGEQYF.

The rearrangement joins TRBV30 to TRBJ2-6; the match to TRBD1 covers 8 bases. Trimming removed 5 bases from V and 0 bases from J; junction bases left unmatched: 9. The CDR3 contains 17 residues. CDR1 is GTSNPN and CDR2 is SVGIG in the germline V gene (reference sequence). The CDR3 spells CAWVRQGYSSGANVLTF. The CDR3 nucleotides are TGTGCCTGGGTTCGACAGGGGTACTCCTCTGGGGCCAACGTCCTGACTTTC.

This rearrangement joins TRBV11-2 to TRBJ2-2; 7 bases fit TRBD2. Germline V gene lookup returns CDR1 SGHAT and CDR2 FQNNGV. The junction had 9 bases not matched to a gene; V was cut back by 5 bases and J by 6 bases. The CDR3 covers 15 residues. The CDR3, as DNA: TGTGCCAGCAGCCCCCCGGGGGGAGGCGCCGGGGAGCTGTTTTTT. This gives the protein CASSPPGGGAGELFF.

The rearrangement joins TRBV28 to TRBJ2-4; D is possibly TRBD1 or TRBD2 (7 bases each). The V and J ends lost 5 bases and 8 bases respectively, with 19 bases between them. The germline V gene has CDR1 MDHEN and CDR2 SYDVKM. This CDR3 contains 15 residues. This chain's CDR3 is CASSPPGGDRDIQYF. The DNA of the CDR3 is TGTGCCAGCAGTCCCCCAGGGGGGGACCGGGACATTCAGTACTTC.

The chain employs TRBV7-2 and TRBJ2-1, with D maybe TRBD1 (6 bases). This CDR3 has 13 amino acids. The germline V gene has CDR1 SGHTA and CDR2 FQGNSA. V lost 5 bases to trimming and J lost 10 bases, with 15 bases between them. The CDR3 loop is CASSGTPQGEQFF. In DNA form, the CDR3 reads TGTGCCAGCAGCGGGACGCCTCAGGGGGAGCAGTTCTTC.

The chain combines TRBV5-4 with TRBJ2-7, with 8 nucleotides matching TRBD1. CDR1 is SGHNT, CDR2 YYREEE, per germline (reference sequence). J was trimmed by 2 bases and V by 4 bases; bases with no gene match: 5. The CDR3 length is 14 residues. The CDR3 DNA follows: TGTGCCAGCAGCCTGGGACAGGTTACCTACGAGCAGTACTTC. Residues: CASSLGQVTYEQYF.

The V gene is TRBV30, the J gene TRBJ2-5; tentatively, D is TRBD1 (7 bases). The CDR3 has 16 amino acids. In germline, CDR1 is GTSNPN, CDR2 SVGIG (reference sequence). V lost 2 bases to trimming and J lost 2 bases, with 18 bases between them. The DNA of the CDR3 is TGTGCCTGGAGTCACTTCGGAGCAGGGGGGCAAGAGACCCAGTACTTC. Its translation: CAWSHFGAGGQETQYF.

The V and J genes are TRBV4-1 and TRBJ2-1; the D gene is possibly TRBD2 (6 bases). Deletions cut 0 bases from V and 3 bases from J, with 12 bases between. This CDR3 comprises 16 residues. Germline-derived CDR1 and CDR2 are MGHRA and YSYEKL. CDR3 DNA: TGCGCCAGCAGCCAAGACACCGGGAGACACTACAATGAGCAGTTCTTC. It codes for CASSQDTGRHYNEQFF.

The chain couples TRBV10-3 to TRBJ2-7; TRBD2 matches at 13 bases. The germline V gene encodes CDR1 ENHRY and CDR2 SYGVKD. The CDR3 is made up of 17 amino acids. After removal of 0 bases from V and 4 bases from J, the junction contained 6 bases not matched to a gene. Here the CDR3 reads CAISESRGLAGLYEQYF. CDR3 bases: TGTGCCATCAGTGAGTCGAGGGGACTAGCGGGGCTATACGAGCAGTACTTC.

The V call is TRBV5-1, the J call TRBJ2-7; weak D call: TRBD2 (6 bases). CDR3 length equals 18 residues. Germline CDR1 is SGHRS and CDR2 is YFSETQ. Between the trimmed V and J ends, which lost 4 bases and 0 bases, there was a span of 23 bases. The CDR3 protein is CASSHDKGTGRGSYEQYF. As DNA, the CDR3 is TGCGCCAGCAGCCATGACAAAGGGACCGGGCGGGGCTCCTACGAGCAGTACTTC.

The V and J genes are TRBV18 and TRBJ1-1; D unresolved. Deletions cut 1 base from V and 8 bases from J, with 5 bases between. There are 11 residues in the CDR3. Germline-derived CDR1 and CDR2 are KGHSH and LQKENI. The CDR3 DNA sequence: TGTGCCAGCTCACCACAAAACGAAGCTTTCTTT. The encoded protein is CASSPQNEAFF.

V usage is TRBV5-1 and J usage is TRBJ2-7; D might be TRBD1 (6 bases). Trimming left V 4 bases short and J 5 bases short, with 13 bases between. The length of the CDR3 is 13 residues. Per germline, CDR1 SGHRS and CDR2 YFSETQ. CDR3 sequence: CASSSDRLNEQYF. CDR3 sequence (DNA): TGCGCCAGCAGCAGCGACAGGCTGAACGAGCAGTACTTC.

With respect to this clone: Other nucleotide sequences from this sample produce the same CDR3. The chain combines TRBV7-9 with TRBJ2-7; D not resolved. The germline gives CDR1 SEHNR, CDR2 FQNEAQ (reference sequence). V lost 1 base and J 0 bases, leaving 7 bases between the germline ends. The CDR3 has 14 amino acids. CDR3 protein: CASSLDGTSYEQYF. DNA of the CDR3: TGTGCCAGCAGCTTAGACGGTACCTCCTACGAGCAGTACTTC.

The chain couples TRBV11-2 to TRBJ2-5; a possible D gene is TRBD2 (5 bases). Deletions cut 4 bases from V and 2 bases from J, with 8 bases between. Looked up from germline, CDR1 is SGHAT and CDR2 is FQNNGV. This CDR3 is built from 13 residues. The CDR3 bases are TGTGCCAGCAGCTCCCGGGAACAAGAGACCCAGTACTTC. Translation gives CASSSREQETQYF.

The rearrangement joins TRBV7-2 to TRBJ2-1; D is possibly TRBD1 (6 bases). Looked up from germline, CDR1 is SGHTA and CDR2 is FQGNSA. Between the trimmed V and J ends, which lost 2 bases and 4 bases, there was a span of 12 bases. The length of the CDR3 is 15 residues. DNA for the CDR3: TGTGCCAGCAGCTTATTGGGACACGAATACAATGAGCAGTTCTTC. Translation gives CASSLLGHEYNEQFF.